This TCR beta chain was captured by sequencing in a study of CD8 T cells in ankylosing spondylitis. Overall study results and limits: Among TCR beta sequences, a motif of under ten highly homologous variants appeared characteristic of ankylosing spondylitis blood.

The CDR3 length is 15 residues. Germline V lookup: CDR1 SGHAT, CDR2 FQNNGV. V was pared by 5 bases and J by 7 bases, with 5 bases of the junction left unmatched. In TCRdb, the 5' RACE reads were re-called with MiXCR into one record per CDR3 protein. The data contain about 460,000 distinct CDR3 sequences, approximately 5.3% of them singletons. Remarks on this clonotype: Its antigen remains unidentified.

Sequences were obtained from blood, either unsorted or a sorted T cell fraction (not recorded which). This TCR came from a male donor with ankylosing spondylitis. This sequence joins TRBV11-2 and TRBJ2-5, with 15 bases that match TRBD2. CDR3 nucleotide sequence: TGTGCCAGCAGCCCCGGACTAGCGGGGGGGCGGACCCAGTACTTC. Protein sequence: CASSPGLAGGRTQYF.